This T cell receptor beta chain was identified in a study of T-cell memory formation after mild COVID-19. There are a few counts of this clonotype. Its antigen remains unidentified. Study-level results: CD4+ bias marked clones expanding day 15 to 37, unlike balanced contracting clones. Memory sampled before infection contained some responding clones, suggesting cross-reactive memory joined. Mostly located in CM and EM were contracting CD4+ clones, with contracting CD8+ clones located in EMRA.

TCRdb re-called the 5' RACE reads with MiXCR, one entry per CDR3 protein. The sample comprises 550,000 to 650,000 distinct CDR3 sequences, roughly a sixth of which are singletons, and 8.1% rests with the top ten. The receptor comes from an adult woman who had mild COVID-19 (a few samples of this study predate the infection). Cell type and time point are not known. Specimen: PBMCs or a T cell subset sorted from them (not recorded which).

CDR3 DNA: TGTGCCAGCAGCGCAGGTGGCGCAACCGGGGAGCTGTTTTTT. As protein: CASSAGGATGELFF. The chain has TRBV11-3 and TRBJ2-2; D gene unclear. Trimming stripped 5 bases from V and 5 bases from J, with 12 bases between. The length of the CDR3 is 14 residues. CDR1 is SGHNT and CDR2 is YENEEA in the germline V gene.